This T cell receptor (beta chain) was documented in a study of T cells in Graves' hyperthyroidism and ophthalmopathy. Template material for amplifying TCR beta CDR3 regions consisted of RNA transcripts. HTBI primers were employed in a first-round RT-PCR of the TCR CDR3. TCRdb re-analysed the multiplex PCR reads in MiXCR, keeping a single row per CDR3 protein. The sample lists 350,000 or so distinct CDR3 sequences; 18% were seen once. This clonotype was detected many times. Trimming shortened V by 3 bases and J by 5 bases, and 17 bases separated the two germline ends. The CDR3 loop spans 15 amino acids. Germline assignment: CDR1 SGDLS and CDR2 YYNGEE. PBMCs came from 10 ml fresh peripheral blood.

The origin of this receptor is a woman in her thirties or forties with Graves' ophthalmopathy. The chain employs TRBV9 and TRBJ1-1; D unclear. Sequencing was carried out using blood. The CDR3 bases are TGTGCCAGCAGCGACGGGCTCAACTCGGTAACTGAAGCTTTCTTT. Translating gives CASSDGLNSVTEAFF.